This T cell receptor (beta chain) was captured in a study of prognosis after radiotherapy for stage I lung cancer (dated by TCRdb to the early 2020s). In terms of the full investigation: Between early 2018 and 2019, fewer than 20 patients with stage I NSCLC were enrolled in Nanjing, China. Distant metastases were developed by four of the 19 patients after SBRT, at a median of roughly 7 months, whereas no significant progression was observed in the other 15 patients. SBRT was given in 3 to 5 fractions with a biologically effective dose of at least 100 Gy, using image-guided IMRT or VMAT. Some 11 patients had adenocarcinoma and more than five had squamous cell carcinoma as the tumor histology. SBRT was not combined with any concurrent therapy in any patient. Stage I lung tumors that were newly diagnosed and primary were found in more than eleven patients, while 4 or 5 patients had oligometastatic NSCLC after surgical resection of the primary tumor. The study took one blood sample before SBRT and one after SBRT from each of 19 patients and sequenced all 40 or so samples. Peripheral blood TCR beta repertoires were profiled in stage I NSCLC patients before and after stereotactic body radiotherapy, and the study then linked these repertoires to distant failure. All patients were considered medically inoperable, owing to comorbidities in more than 10 and refusal of surgery in over 5. The cohort comprised 10 to 15 men and a handful of women with a median age of roughly 74 years, ranging from about 53 to 85 years.

No patient had a history of other malignancies or prior chemotherapy or radiotherapy, and all had node-negative disease on CT and PET/CT. At each of two time points, around 6.5 milliliters of peripheral venous blood were collected in EDTA tubes. PBMCs were isolated by Ficoll-Paque Plus density-gradient centrifugation. Immediately after collection, samples were stored at -80 degrees C until analysis. Spanning cysteine to phenylalanine, the CDR3 consists of 11 amino acids. The sequence is cut down to CDR3 DNA, 33 bases in frame from base 1. The trim is 5 bases for V and 3 bases for J, with a gap of 6 bases between the germline ends. Reading the germline V gene gives CDR1 SGHRS and CDR2 YFSETQ. In this sample, this clonotype turned up many times. Its antigen is unknown. Per-nucleotide qualities are absent, and no much larger clonotype sits a single base away. Two rounds of multiplex PCR were used to amplify the TCR beta CDR3 region from genomic DNA. The first PCR round used primers specific to each TRBV and TRBJ gene, with sequences filed in Chinese patent CN105087789A. The second PCR round used universal primers. The Roche High Pure PCR Template Preparation Kit was used to extract genomic DNA from the frozen PBMCs. Paired-end sequencing with 151 bp reads was performed on the libraries using an Illumina HiSeq 3000. In the paper's pipeline: CutAdapt was used to remove raw reads lacking the multiplex PCR primer sequences. Using PEAR, the high-quality paired reads were merged into contigs. By aligning each contig to reference sequences, MiXCR assigned the TRB V, D and J gene segments to that contig. To remove sequencing errors, CDR3 sequences were clustered according to base quality and sequence similarity. Diversity was calculated as Shannon entropy divided by the natural log of the number of productive TCR sequences. Clonality was computed as one minus the ratio of Shannon entropy to the natural log of the number of unique clonotypes. The Youden index of ROC curves was used to select progression-free survival cut-offs for repertoire metrics, and analyses were performed in R 3.5.3. TCRdb ran its own pipeline on the public reads, namely fastp trimming at Q25 and MiXCR clone calling, and kept in-frame beta chains. Rows are combined by CDR3 protein, so each entry shows the most common genes and DNA. The V and J calls were determined by TCRdb, not by the authors. For this sample there are approximately 25,000 distinct CDR3 sequences; roughly 50% appear just once. Jointly, the top ten make up 14% to 15% of the sample.

Beyond this particular receptor, the publication reports: The small cohort and short follow-up limited the study, so independent validation of the findings is needed. Unique TCR clone counts fell after SBRT (median 10,088 before versus several thousand after; Wilcoxon paired P=0.011). Whether the expanded TCR clones were tumor-specific was not determined. No adjustment for multiple comparisons was applied to any of the reported P values. Post-SBRT Shannon entropy and its change from baseline were lower in patients who developed distant metastases; baseline Shannon entropy was not associated with metastases. TRBV and TRBJ usage frequencies reportedly differed by metastasis status, in two V genes at baseline and in eight or nine V and two J genes after SBRT.

Recombination joined TRBV5-1 with TRBJ2-7; the D segment cannot be called with confidence. Here the sequenced sample was PBMCs, taken before or after stereotactic body radiation therapy (not recorded which). The sequence derives from a donor of 50 years or more with non-small cell lung cancer. The nucleotides are TGCGCCAGCAGGAGTCTCTACGAGCAGTACTTC. It translates to CASRSLYEQYF. This CDR3, with the reference TRBV5-1 and TRBJ2-7 proteins standing in past its ends, gives the full variable domain KAGVTQTPRYLIKTRGQQVTLSCSPISGHRSVSWYQQTPGQGLQFLFEYFSETQRNKGNFPGRFSGRQFSNSRSEMNVSTLELGDSALYLCASRSLYEQYFGPGTRLTVT.